This paragraph covers one T cell receptor (beta chain) sequence. It lacks a known antigen. No clone much larger than this one lies a single base away; base qualities are absent. Donors were a few dozen systemically healthy Caucasian individuals from Russia aged roughly 6 to 95 years. Each donor gave 8 to 10 milliliters of peripheral blood, collected into EDTA-treated Vacutainer tubes. Ficoll-Paque density-gradient centrifugation was used to isolate PBMCs, with at least 7 million per sample. Trizol reagent was used to extract total RNA from the PBMCs, yielding at least 6 micrograms per sample. The percentages of naive CD45RAhigh/CD27high T cells were determined by flow cytometry on a PBMC aliquot from every donor. The library was built by means of 5' RACE. Sequencing instrument: Illumina HiSeq 2500. A second PCR of about 6 to 11 cycles was performed with a sample-barcoded 5' primer and a J-beta primer mix. Each TCR beta cDNA molecule received a unique molecular identifier from a template-switch 5' adaptor carrying 12 random nucleotides. Each sample yielded at least 2.5 million CDR3-containing paired-end reads. First-strand cDNA synthesis was performed from all RNA using the Mint cDNA synthesis kit, with priming by a TRBC-specific oligonucleotide. After uracil-DNA glycosylase treatment, a first 18-cycle PCR used universal primers M1SS and BC2_uni_R on all cDNA. Turning to the authors' computational methods: For normalization, 1 million high-quality reads, each with a distinct molecular identifier, were randomly selected from each sample. Instead of being binned into consensus sequences, reads with shared molecular identifiers were discarded. CDR3 identification, clonotype clustering and error correction used MiTCR with a Q25 quality threshold and the strictest error-elimination algorithm. A nonparametric unseen species model with Euler transformation was used to estimate a lower bound on total TCR beta diversity. TCRdb took the public reads, trimmed them with fastp at Q25, ran MiXCR for clone calling and kept in-frame beta chains. Each record represents a unique CDR3 protein, reported with the most common genes and DNA among its rows. The V and J calls were not made by the authors but by TCRdb's processing. In all, the sample holds hundreds of thousands of distinct CDR3 sequences, and under 50% of those were seen once. Together, the top ten hold 13% of the sample.

The data were taken from a study of blood T cells in healthy people across ages (dated by TCRdb to about 2015). About the investigation overall: In model experiments, template switching captured about one uniquely barcoded TCR beta cDNA molecule for every two T cells. Age-related changes in TCR beta repertoire diversity were measured in the study by deep sequencing normalized with unique cDNA molecular identifiers. Four age groups were formed from the donors: young (average approximately 17 years), middle-aged (more than 35), aged (about 62) and long-lived (around 80). To avoid experimental bias, donors of different ages were spread randomly across the sequencing lanes. The study analyzed two additional independent replicas of 1 million unique cDNA reads from the same blood draw for two donors, one aged 18 to 30 and one aged 80 or older.

From a lookup of the germline V gene (reference sequence), CDR1 and CDR2 are GTSNPN and SVGIG. V is clipped by 4 bases and J by 3 bases, and the sequence between their germline boundaries is 9 bases long. Counted from cysteine to phenylalanine, this CDR3 has 13 amino acids. The kept DNA is CDR3 alone, 39 bases in frame from the first base. On the study overall, not on this receptor specifically: Conclusive comparison of naive and antigen-experienced compartments was prevented by the profiling of bulk unsorted PBMCs. Observed TCR beta diversity per million T cells fell roughly linearly with age, and a significant reduction was already apparent by age around 40. Total diversity estimates from one million sequenced T cells were considered lower bounds and underestimates. Donor CMV infection status was unknown, potentially confounding age-related changes in expanded clonotypes. The long-lived group showed more naive CD4+ T cells, fewer expanded clones and increased TCR diversity than the aged group, suggesting age selection. The percentage of naive T cells measured by flow cytometry correlated strongly with observed TCR beta diversity.

Input material: blood. The source is a man aged 25-40 years in good health. The rearranged chain carries TRBV30 and TRBJ1-4; matching of 5 bases hints at TRBD1 as the D gene. The CDR3 is CAWTGRANEKLFF. The base sequence is TGTGCCTGGACGGGGCGAGCTAATGAAAAACTGTTTTTT. Joined to the reference TRBV30 and TRBJ1-4 proteins, this CDR3 gives the full variable domain: SQTIHQWPATLVQPVGSPLSLECTVEGTSNPNLYWYRQAAGRGLQLLFYSVGIGQISSEVPQNLSASRPQDRQFILSSKKLLLSDSGFYLCAWTGRANEKLFFGSGTQLSVL.